What follows are 10 T cell receptor beta chains derived from one specimen sequenced in a study of blood T cell repertoires in COVID-19. This table comes from immunoSEQ multiplex PCR, and its TCRdb copy is limited to in-frame clones, with some not included. There are a few hundred thousand clones in the sample; roughly nine tenths occur only once, and 3% lies in the top ten. Sequenced input: PBMCs or T cells enriched from blood (not recorded which). These receptor sequences come from a woman aged 50 to 60 who had recovered from COVID-19.

The chain recombines TRBV3-1 (or the pseudogene TRBV3-2) with TRBJ2-1, with 7 bases matching TRBD2. After removal of 1 base from V and 2 bases from J, the junction contained 5 bases not matched to a gene. Germline V gene sequence: CDR1 LGHDT, CDR2 YNNKEL (reference sequence). The CDR3 is made up of 16 amino acids. The chain's CDR3 is CASSQVRLAPYNEQFF. The DNA for the CDR3 is TGTGCCAGCAGCCAAGTGAGACTAGCCCCCTACAATGAGCAGTTCTTC.

This sequence joins TRBV27 and TRBJ1-5, with a tentative D call TRBD1 (6 bases). This CDR3 contains 13 residues. V dropped 6 bases and J dropped 4 bases, with 10 bases sitting between them. Germline lookup yields CDR1 MNHEY and CDR2 SMNVEV (reference sequence). CDR3 region: CASSRTENQPQHF. The CDR3 region has the DNA TGTGCCAGCAGCCGGACAGAGAATCAGCCCCAGCATTTT.

The chain combines TRBV29-1 with TRBJ2-7; maybe TRBD2 (5 bases). This CDR3 contains 13 residues. Deletions cut 7 bases from V and 0 bases from J, with 13 bases between. Looked up from germline, CDR1 is SQVTM and CDR2 is ANQGSEA. CDR3 residues: CSATTGNSYEQYF. The CDR3 DNA follows: TGCAGCGCCACTACCGGGAACTCCTACGAGCAGTACTTC.

The chain combines TRBV28 with TRBJ1-2, with a possible D match to TRBD1 (6 bases). The V end was cut by 3 bases, the J end by 3 bases, with 8 bases between. CDR1 and CDR2 (germline): MDHEN, SYDVKM. This CDR3 contains 13 residues. CDR3 sequence (DNA): TGTGCCAGCAGTTTGAGGACAGACTATGGCTACACCTTC. This gives the protein CASSLRTDYGYTF.

V and J are TRBV18 and TRBJ1-6; no reliable D call. CDR1 is KGHSH, CDR2 LQKENI, per germline. The CDR3 runs to 13 residues. Trimming stripped 2 bases from V and 7 bases from J, with 6 bases between. The CDR3 is CASSPTTNSPLHF. The CDR3 DNA is TGTGCCAGCTCACCAACCACAAATTCACCCCTCCACTTT.

The chain combines TRBV18 with TRBJ1-2; TRBD1 might be the D (5 bases). The V end lost 2 bases, the J end lost 8 bases, and 15 bases lay between the germline ends. The length of the CDR3 is 14 residues. Germline V gene sequence: CDR1 KGHSH, CDR2 LQKENI. CDR3 sequence reads: CASSPGGGLGGYTF. CDR3 sequence (DNA): TGTGCCAGCTCACCAGGGGGAGGGCTCGGCGGCTACACCTTC. The full variable domain, with the rest looked up from reference TRBV18 and TRBJ1-2, is NAGVMQNPRHLVRRRGQEARLRCSPMKGHSHVYWYRQLPEEGLKFMVYLQKENIIDESGMPKERFSAEFPKEGPSILRIQQVVRGDSAAYFCASSPGGGLGGYTFGSGTRLTVV.

This clone occurred once. This chain uses TRBV14 with TRBJ2-5; 7 positions agree with TRBD2. V lost 1 base, J lost 4 bases, and 3 bases stayed unmatched. This CDR3 comprises 14 residues. CDR1 SGHDN and CDR2 FVKESK come from the germline V gene. The CDR3 nucleotides are TGTGCCAGCAGCCAAGGACTAGCCGGAGAGACCCAGTACTTC. Protein sequence: CASSQGLAGETQYF.

V is TRBV7-3 and J is TRBJ2-1; D might be TRBD1 (6 bases). Germline values: CDR1 SGHTA, CDR2 FQGTGA. The V end lost 1 base, the J end lost 5 bases, and 6 bases lay between the germline ends. The CDR3 is made up of 13 amino acids. Here the CDR3 reads CASSLKGDNEQFF. CDR3 DNA: TGTGCCAGCAGCTTAAAGGGGGACAATGAGCAGTTCTTC.

The V gene is TRBV7-6, the J gene TRBJ1-1, with D possibly matching TRBD1 (6 bases). V lost 5 bases and J 1 base, leaving 8 bases between the germline ends. This CDR3 is built from 13 residues. CDR1 and CDR2 (germline): SGHVS, FNYEAQ. As DNA, the CDR3 is TGTGCCAGCAGCCGACAGGAGAACACTGAAGCTTTCTTT. Protein product: CASSRQENTEAFF.

The J gene is TRBJ2-7, the V gene TRBV11-2; 7 bases agree with TRBD1. The CDR3 runs to 15 residues. Trimming at V came to 5 bases and at J to 3 bases, leaving 10 bases not matched to a gene. The germline gives CDR1 SGHAT, CDR2 FQNNGV. The CDR3 loop is CASSDTGTAFYEQYF. CDR3 in DNA: TGTGCCAGCAGCGACACCGGGACAGCTTTCTACGAGCAGTACTTC.